Listed below are T cell receptor beta chains from one sample, sequenced in a study of OX40 agonist ivuxolimab in advanced cancers. The assay was immunoSEQ multiplex PCR, and TCRdb's table has in-frame clones only and misses some. The table lists around 62,000 clones, around 80% of them singletons. The source was CD4+ or CD8+ T cells sorted from blood, collected in a trial of the OX40 agonist ivuxolimab. The receptors shown here come from an adult with an advanced solid tumor such as melanoma, head and neck, liver or kidney cancer. CDR3s include the opening cysteine and the closing phenylalanine or tryptophan. Each record gives: CDR3 DNA, CDR3 protein, CDR3 length, D gene, V gene, clone size, J gene. D genes are given only for firm matches. Rows may omit the clone size; those that give it use once, few, many or a size class.

TGCGCCAGCAGCGTTCAGTATGAGCAGTTCTTC,CASSVQYEQFF,11,.,TRBV5-1,.,TRBJ2-1
TGTGCCAGTTCCTTTCAGGGGAGGGGGGGCACAGATACGCAGTATTTT,CASSFQGRGGTDTQYF,16,.,TRBV11-2,once,TRBJ2-3
TGTGCCAGCAGCCAACTTCGTAGCGGGAGTGGGGGTGAGCAGTTCTTC,CASSQLRSGSGGEQFF,16,TRBD2,TRBV14,few,TRBJ2-1
TGTGCCAGCCAGTTCGGGGAATCGGACTATGGCTACACCTTC,CASQFGESDYGYTF,14,.,TRBV6-7,.,TRBJ1-2
TGCGCCAGCGAAGGGGACAGGGGGCTAAACTTGAACACCGGGGAGCTGTTTTTT,CASEGDRGLNLNTGELFF,18,TRBD1,TRBV5-1,.,TRBJ2-2
TGTGCCAGCAGCTTAGGACATCAGGAAAAACTGTTTTTT,CASSLGHQEKLFF,13,.,TRBV11-2,.,TRBJ1-4
TGTGCCAGCAGTCTCCTCGGGTGGAACGGCTACACCTTC,CASSLLGWNGYTF,13,.,TRBV28,.,TRBJ1-2
TGTGCCAGCAGCTACCCCGCGGGCGGGGTTGACCAAGAGACCCAGTACTTC,CASSYPAGGVDQETQYF,17,.,TRBV7-9,.,TRBJ2-5
TGTGCCAGCAGCTTGCGGACAGGGACCTACGAGCAGTACTTC,CASSLRTGTYEQYF,14,TRBD1,TRBV11-2,.,TRBJ2-7
TGTGCCAGCAGCAAGGGACTAGCGGAAAACATTCAGTACTTC,CASSKGLAENIQYF,14,TRBD2,TRBV5-4,.,TRBJ2-4
TGCAGCGCCCAAGTCGATAGCACAGATACGCAGTATTTT,CSAQVDSTDTQYF,13,.,TRBV29-1,.,TRBJ2-3
TGTGCCAGCAGGCCGGGGGCCTCTGGGGCCAACGTCCTGACTTTC,CASRPGASGANVLTF,15,.,TRBV27,.,TRBJ2-6
TGTGCCAGCAGCGTTTCCCCACAGGCCCTCTATGGCTACACCTTC,CASSVSPQALYGYTF,15,.,TRBV9,.,TRBJ1-2
TGTGCCCCCTGGGGGGTCCCTGAAGCTTTCTTT,CAPWGVPEAFF,11,.,TRBV2,.,TRBJ1-1
TGCGCCAGCAGTCAGGCCCAGTTTGGCTACACCTTC,CASSQAQFGYTF,12,.,TRBV23-1,.,TRBJ1-2
TGTGCCAGTAGGAAGACAGGGGATAATCAGCCCCAGCATTTT,CASRKTGDNQPQHF,14,TRBD1,TRBV19,once,TRBJ1-5
TGCGCCAGCAGCCCTCGTAAGGACGGCCGAACGACTGAAGCTTTCTTT,CASSPRKDGRTTEAFF,16,.,TRBV4-3,once,TRBJ1-1
TGTGCCAGCAGCTTTACCTCGGGACAGGGCTACTATGGCTACACCTTC,CASSFTSGQGYYGYTF,16,TRBD1,TRBV5-5,.,TRBJ1-2
TGTGCCAGCAGCGCCGCTAGCGGGAGAGGGATGCGGGAGACCCAGTACTTC,CASSAASGRGMRETQYF,17,TRBD2,TRBV9,.,TRBJ2-5
TGTGCCAGCAGTCGCGCGAATGAGCAGTTCTTC,CASSRANEQFF,11,.,TRBV6-5,.,TRBJ2-1
TGTGCCAGCAGACCCGAGGACACCGGGGAGCTGTTTTTT,CASRPEDTGELFF,13,.,TRBV4-2,many,TRBJ2-2
TGTGCCAGCAGCTTAACGACAGGGGACTCCGAGCAGTACTTC,CASSLTTGDSEQYF,14,TRBD1,TRBV7-9,.,TRBJ2-7
TGTGCCAGCAGCCAAGGGGACAGGGGAAAACCGAACACTGAAGCTTTCTTT,CASSQGDRGKPNTEAFF,17,TRBD1,TRBV14,.,TRBJ1-1
TGTGCCAGCAGGGAACAGGGCATCTATGGCTACACCTTC,CASREQGIYGYTF,13,.,TRBV2,.,TRBJ1-2
TGTGCCAGCAGCTTCTTCCTAGGGAACACTGAAGCTTTCTTT,CASSFFLGNTEAFF,14,.,TRBV5-5,.,TRBJ1-1
TGTGCCAGCAGTCCCACCGACAGGCCCCCCGGGGAGCTGTTTTTT,CASSPTDRPPGELFF,15,.,TRBV5-4,once,TRBJ2-2
TGTGCCAGCAGTGAAATGGGGGGCTCTGGAAACACCATATATTTT,CASSEMGGSGNTIYF,15,.,TRBV2,.,TRBJ1-3
TGTGCCAGCAGCCCCAGCGGGAGTTGGGCAGATACGCAGTATTTT,CASSPSGSWADTQYF,15,TRBD2,TRBV7-2,few,TRBJ2-3
TGTGCCAGCAGCCCGGAAACCAAAAACATTCAGTACTTC,CASSPETKNIQYF,13,.,TRBV5-4,.,TRBJ2-4
TGTGCCAGTACTCCCGGACGGACCGGAAACACCATATATTTT,CASTPGRTGNTIYF,14,.,TRBV19,.,TRBJ1-3
TGTGCCAGCAGCGCCGGGTTGGCCACCGGGGAGCTGTTTTTT,CASSAGLATGELFF,14,.,TRBV9,few,TRBJ2-2
TGTGCCAGCAGAGGACACCTCAACACTGAAGCTTTCTTT,CASRGHLNTEAFF,13,.,TRBV11-1,few,TRBJ1-1
TGTGCCAGCATTGTCGACAGGGCCAGCGATCAGCCCCAGCATTTT,CASIVDRASDQPQHF,15,TRBD1,TRBV2,.,TRBJ1-5
TGCGCCAGCAGTGGGGGGACAGCTTCCTACGAGCAGTACTTC,CASSGGTASYEQYF,14,.,TRBV5-1,.,TRBJ2-7
TGTGCCAGCAGCTTACCCGGGTCCTACGAGCAGTACTTC,CASSLPGSYEQYF,13,.,TRBV7-9,.,TRBJ2-7
TGTGCCAGTAGTTACGGGGGGGGCACAGATACGCAGTATTTT,CASSYGGGTDTQYF,14,TRBD2,TRBV6-5,.,TRBJ2-3
TGTGCCAGCAGCACCCAGGGCGGTAGCGGCGCCTACGAGCAGTACTTC,CASSTQGGSGAYEQYF,16,.,TRBV11-2,.,TRBJ2-7
TGTGCCAGCAGCGTAGGAGAGACGGGTACCTACGAGCAGTACTTC,CASSVGETGTYEQYF,15,.,TRBV9,.,TRBJ2-7
TGTGCCAGCAAAAGGGGGGGCAGCTCCTACGAGCAGTACTTC,CASKRGGSSYEQYF,14,.,TRBV28,.,TRBJ2-7
TGTGCCAGGCCCCGAAAGGGGGACAGATCCAAAGGGGACTACGAGCAGTACTTC,CARPRKGDRSKGDYEQYF,18,.,TRBV21-1,.,TRBJ2-7
TGTGCCAGCAGCTCGGGGGGGCACGAGCAGTACTTC,CASSSGGHEQYF,12,TRBD2,TRBV11-2,few,TRBJ2-7
TGTGCCAGCAGGGGGGGGAACGAGCAGTACTTC,CASRGGNEQYF,11,TRBD2,TRBV7-2,.,TRBJ2-7
TGTGCCAGCAGCTTTACAGGGCCGAACACCGGGGAGCTGTTTTTT,CASSFTGPNTGELFF,15,.,TRBV7-2,.,TRBJ2-2
TGTGCCAGCAGTAGAGGGGTCTCCGGGGAGCTGTTTTTT,CASSRGVSGELFF,13,.,TRBV27,few,TRBJ2-2
TGTGCCAGCAGCTCCCAATCGGACACCGGGGAGCTGTTTTTT,CASSSQSDTGELFF,14,.,TRBV7-3,.,TRBJ2-2
TGTGCCAGCAGCCAAGATGTTGGCAGGGTCAGTGGAAACACCATATATTTT,CASSQDVGRVSGNTIYF,17,.,TRBV4-2,once,TRBJ1-3
TGTGCCACCTCCTTCTGGAACACTGAAGCTTTCTTT,CATSFWNTEAFF,12,.,TRBV19,.,TRBJ1-1
TGTGCCAGCAGCTTGAGCGACAGGGGCACAGATACGCAGTATTTT,CASSLSDRGTDTQYF,15,TRBD1,TRBV5-4,.,TRBJ2-3
TGTGCCAGCTCACCGAGGGGCCGGGTGAATCAGCCCCAGCATTTT,CASSPRGRVNQPQHF,15,.,TRBV18,.,TRBJ1-5
TGTGCCAGTACCCCTAACGTAGGGGCGCCGGGAAACACCATATATTTT,CASTPNVGAPGNTIYF,16,.,TRBV19,.,TRBJ1-3
TGCGCCAGCACTTTTGGAGGTCAGAACACTGAAGCTTTCTTT,CASTFGGQNTEAFF,14,.,TRBV5-1,.,TRBJ1-1
TGTGCCATCAGTGACGGGCGGAATCAGCCCCAGCATTTT,CAISDGRNQPQHF,13,.,TRBV10-3,.,TRBJ1-5
TGTGCCAGCAGCTTAAGCGCGACAACTAGCACAGATACGCAGTATTTT,CASSLSATTSTDTQYF,16,.,TRBV7-3,.,TRBJ2-3